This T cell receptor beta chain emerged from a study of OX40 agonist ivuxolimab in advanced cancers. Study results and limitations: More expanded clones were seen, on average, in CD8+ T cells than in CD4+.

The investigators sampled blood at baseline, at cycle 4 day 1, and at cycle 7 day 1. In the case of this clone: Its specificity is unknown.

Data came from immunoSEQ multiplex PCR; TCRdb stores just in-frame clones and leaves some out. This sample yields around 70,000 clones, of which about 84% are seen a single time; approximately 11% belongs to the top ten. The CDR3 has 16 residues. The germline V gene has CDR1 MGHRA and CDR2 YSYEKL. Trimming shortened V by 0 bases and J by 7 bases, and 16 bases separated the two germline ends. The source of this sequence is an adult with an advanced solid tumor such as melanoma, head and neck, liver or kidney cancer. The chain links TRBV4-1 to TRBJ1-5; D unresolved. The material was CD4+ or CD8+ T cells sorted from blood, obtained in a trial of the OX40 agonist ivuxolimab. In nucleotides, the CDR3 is TGCGCCAGCAGCCAAGATGGAGTCGGAGGGCGCCAGCCCCAGCATTTT. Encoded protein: CASSQDGVGGRQPQHF.